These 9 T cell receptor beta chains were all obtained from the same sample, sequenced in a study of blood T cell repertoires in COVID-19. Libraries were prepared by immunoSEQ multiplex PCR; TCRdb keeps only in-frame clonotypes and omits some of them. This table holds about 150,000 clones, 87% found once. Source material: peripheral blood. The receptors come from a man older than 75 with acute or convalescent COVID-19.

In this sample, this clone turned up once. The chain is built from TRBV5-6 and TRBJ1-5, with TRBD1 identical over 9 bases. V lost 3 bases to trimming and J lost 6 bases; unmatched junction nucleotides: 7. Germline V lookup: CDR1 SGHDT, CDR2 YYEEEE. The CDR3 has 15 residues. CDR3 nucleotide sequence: TGTGCCAGCAGCTCCCGGGACAGGGTTTTTCAGCCCCAGCATTTT. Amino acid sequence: CASSSRDRVFQPQHF.

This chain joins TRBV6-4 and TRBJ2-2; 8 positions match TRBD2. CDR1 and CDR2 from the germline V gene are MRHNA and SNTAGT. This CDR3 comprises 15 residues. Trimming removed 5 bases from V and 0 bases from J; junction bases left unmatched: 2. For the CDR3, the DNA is TGTGCCAGCAGTCCTAGCGGGTCGAACACCGGGGAGCTGTTTTTT. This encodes CASSPSGSNTGELFF.

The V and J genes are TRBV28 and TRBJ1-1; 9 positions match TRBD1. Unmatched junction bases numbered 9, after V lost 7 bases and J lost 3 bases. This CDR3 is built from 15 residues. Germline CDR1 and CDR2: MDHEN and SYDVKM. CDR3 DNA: TGTGCCAGCACCCGGACAGGGGTAGCGTACACTGAAGCTTTCTTT. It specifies CASTRTGVAYTEAFF.

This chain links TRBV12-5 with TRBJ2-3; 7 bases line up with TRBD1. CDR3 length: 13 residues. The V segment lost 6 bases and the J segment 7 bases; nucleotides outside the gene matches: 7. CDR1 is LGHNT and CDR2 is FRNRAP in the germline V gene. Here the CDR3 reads CASGIAQGNTQYF. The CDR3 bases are TGTGCTAGTGGCATCGCACAGGGGAATACGCAGTATTTT.

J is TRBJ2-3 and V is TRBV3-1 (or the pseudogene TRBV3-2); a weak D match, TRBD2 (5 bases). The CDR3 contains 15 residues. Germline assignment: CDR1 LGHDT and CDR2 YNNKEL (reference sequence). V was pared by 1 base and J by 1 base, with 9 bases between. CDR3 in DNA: TGTGCCAGCAGCCAAGCGAACGGGGGCACAGATACGCAGTATTTT. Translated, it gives CASSQANGGTDTQYF.

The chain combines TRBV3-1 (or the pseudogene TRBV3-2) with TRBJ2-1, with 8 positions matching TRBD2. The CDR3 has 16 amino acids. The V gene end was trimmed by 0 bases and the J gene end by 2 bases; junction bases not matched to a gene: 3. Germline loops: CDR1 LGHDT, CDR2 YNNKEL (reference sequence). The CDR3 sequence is CASSQERAGAYNEQFF. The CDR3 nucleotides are TGTGCCAGCAGCCAAGAGAGAGCGGGAGCCTACAATGAGCAGTTCTTC.

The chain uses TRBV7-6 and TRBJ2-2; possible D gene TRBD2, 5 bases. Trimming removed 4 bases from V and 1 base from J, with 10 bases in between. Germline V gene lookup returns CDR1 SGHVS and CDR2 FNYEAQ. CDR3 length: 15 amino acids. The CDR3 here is CASSSGLMNTGELFF. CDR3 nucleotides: TGTGCCAGCAGCTCCGGACTGATGAACACCGGGGAGCTGTTTTTT.

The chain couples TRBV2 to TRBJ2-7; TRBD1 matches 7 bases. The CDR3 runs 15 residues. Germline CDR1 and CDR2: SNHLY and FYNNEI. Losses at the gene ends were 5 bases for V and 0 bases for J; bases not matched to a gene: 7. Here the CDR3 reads CASSSQGVNSYEQYF. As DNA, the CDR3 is TGTGCCAGCAGTTCCCAGGGGGTAAACTCCTACGAGCAGTACTTC.

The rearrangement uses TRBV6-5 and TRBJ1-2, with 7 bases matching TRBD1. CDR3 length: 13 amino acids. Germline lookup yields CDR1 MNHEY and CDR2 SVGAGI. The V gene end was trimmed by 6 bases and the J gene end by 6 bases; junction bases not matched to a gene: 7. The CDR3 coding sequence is TGTGCCAGCAGAAAAGGGACAGCCCATGGCTACACCTTC. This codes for CASRKGTAHGYTF.